This TCR beta chain was obtained from a study of T cell repertoires in ileal Crohn's disease. The overall study: All patients had surgery for stricturing (61%) or penetrating (roughly 39%) disease.

The CDR3 totals 15 residues. J lost 4 bases, V lost 3 bases, and 3 bases had no gene match. Looked up from germline, CDR1 is SGHDT and CDR2 is YYEEEE. Repertoires were generated with immunoSEQ multiplex PCR, while TCRdb's copy carries only in-frame clones and drops some. In the table there are more than 60,000 clones, about 89% of which are singletons. Details on this clone: Its target is not known.

Time point in this sample: neoterminal ileum biopsy at postoperative endoscopy, about 6 months after surgery. Patients were adults with ileal or ileocolonic Crohn's disease needing resection. Points from the study as a whole: Postoperative endoscopy occurred within one year, median approximately 7.5 months.

Input material: ileal tissue. This chain links TRBV5-6 with TRBJ2-2; 10 bases line up with TRBD1. This receptor was identified in an adult with Crohn's disease. The CDR3 DNA is TGTGCCAGCAGCTACGGGACAGGGGTCACCGGGGAGCTGTTTTTT. It encodes CASSYGTGVTGELFF.